These 8 T cell receptor beta chains came from one sample sequenced in a study of PD-1 blockade in classical Hodgkin lymphoma. Regarding time point: cycle 4 day 1 (C4D1), after less than 7 weeks of nivolumab. Following autologous stem cell transplantation, relapse occurred in every patient, and exposure to brentuximab vedotin varied. Isolation of CD4+ T cells from thawed PBMCs was performed by magnetic negative selection. Measured with immunoSEQ multiplex PCR; TCRdb has only the in-frame clones, and not every one. This sample has over 10,000 clones, with 88% found just once. Sequenced here: CD4+ T cells from blood, sampled before the fourth cycle of nivolumab. These receptors were collected from a human donor with classical Hodgkin lymphoma.

The rearrangement joins TRBV19 to TRBJ2-3; D gene uncertain. V was pared by 1 base and J by 0 bases, with 8 bases between. This CDR3 has 15 amino acids. CDR1 LNHDA and CDR2 SQIVND come from the germline V gene (reference sequence). The CDR3 here is CASSIGRLSTDTQYF. The CDR3 DNA sequence: TGTGCCAGTAGTATAGGGAGACTTAGCACAGATACGCAGTATTTT.

The genes are TRBV10-1 and TRBJ2-2; D call uncertain. The V gene's germline CDR1 is WNHNN and CDR2 SYGVQD (reference sequence). The CDR3 covers 14 residues. Trimming cost V 2 bases and J 4 bases, with 8 bases left between them. For the CDR3, the DNA is TGCGCCAGCAGTGAGCTCCAGAGCACCGGGGAGCTGTTTTTT. This sequence encodes CASSELQSTGELFF.

This chain links TRBV29-1 with TRBJ2-1; 8 bases map to TRBD2. CDR3 size: 13 residues. V was clipped by 3 bases and J by 15 bases; unmatched bases: 13. Germline V gives CDR1 SQVTM, CDR2 ANQGSEA. The CDR3 sequence is CSVDEAVRGGRFF. CDR3 DNA sequence: TGCAGCGTTGATGAGGCGGTCCGGGGGGGACGGTTCTTC.

V is TRBV29-1 and J is TRBJ2-1, with TRBD2 matching over 15 bases. This CDR3 has 17 amino acids. Per germline, CDR1 SQVTM and CDR2 ANQGSEA. V lost 8 bases and J lost 2; bases outside the gene matches: 10. This chain's CDR3 is CSILGLAGGKTYNEQFF. Written as DNA, the CDR3 is TGCAGCATCCTAGGACTAGCGGGGGGGAAGACCTACAATGAGCAGTTCTTC.

The genes are TRBV4-1 and TRBJ2-4; TRBD2 agrees at 9 bases. The CDR3 consists of 17 residues. V shed 2 bases and J 9 bases; nucleotides not matched to a gene: 14. Per the germline V gene, CDR1 is MGHRA and CDR2 is YSYEKL. The CDR3 reads CASSQHSGSSGVGIQYF. CDR3 nucleotides: TGCGCCAGCAGCCAACATAGCGGGAGTTCAGGCGTAGGCATTCAGTACTTC.

The J gene is TRBJ1-2, the V gene TRBV25-1; the D is unclear. The V end lost 6 bases, the J end lost 4 bases, and 21 bases lay between the germline ends. Germline V gene lookup returns CDR1 MGHDK and CDR2 SYGVNS. CDR3 size: 16 residues. CDR3 coding DNA: TGTGCCAGCAGCCCCACCTTAGACCGAGGGCTCTATGGCTACACCTTC. Amino acid sequence: CASSPTLDRGLYGYTF.

The V and J genes are TRBV18 and TRBJ2-5; D is undetermined. This CDR3 spans 15 amino acids. In germline, CDR1 is KGHSH, CDR2 LQKENI. V dropped 3 bases and J dropped 1 base, with 12 bases sitting between them. For the CDR3, the DNA is TGTGCCAGCTCACCTCTGAGTAGGGCCCAAGAGACCCAGTACTTC. It yields the protein CASSPLSRAQETQYF. The entire variable domain, with the rest obtained from reference TRBV18 and TRBJ2-5, is as follows: NAGVMQNPRHLVRRRGQEARLRCSPMKGHSHVYWYRQLPEEGLKFMVYLQKENIIDESGMPKERFSAEFPKEGPSILRIQQVVRGDSAAYFCASSPLSRAQETQYFGPGTRLLVL.

This clone was observed a handful of times. J is TRBJ1-5 and V is TRBV29-1; TRBD1 matches at 7 bases. Germline CDR1 reads SQVTM; CDR2 reads ANQGSEA. This CDR3 is built from 14 residues. The junction had 4 bases not matched to a gene; V was cut back by 4 bases and J by 1 base. The DNA for the CDR3 is TGCAGCGTTGGGTACAGGGGAAGCAATCAGCCCCAGCATTTT. This gives the protein CSVGYRGSNQPQHF.